This T cell receptor beta chain was captured by sequencing in a study of T-cell reconstitution after alpha-beta-depleted transplantation in children. Unique molecular identifiers were incorporated during preparation of the TCRbeta library. One entry per CDR3 protein results from TCRdb running MiXCR on the PCR reads. The table lists 500,000 or so distinct CDR3 sequences, 11% of them singletons, with 14% in the top ten. Germline lookup yields CDR1 MDHEN and CDR2 SYDVKM. Trimming shortened V by 6 bases and J by 2 bases, and 20 bases separated the two germline ends. CDR3 length equals 16 residues. The TCR comes from a female patient under 10 years old who had a stem cell transplant for aplastic anemia, so the T cells may come from the graft donor. Sequenced material: PBMCs, mostly from graft donor cells, taken 180 days after TCRalphabeta/CD19-depleted stem cell transplant. This chain joins TRBV28 and TRBJ2-7; D gene ambiguous. CDR3 loop: CASRPLLWTVAYEQYF. In DNA, the CDR3 is TGTGCCAGCAGACCTCTTCTGTGGACGGTTGCCTACGAGCAGTACTTC. The variable domain in full, completed from reference TRBV28 and TRBJ2-7, reads DVKVTQSSRYLVKRTGEKVFLECVQDMDHENMFWYRQDPGLGLRLIYFSYDVKMKEKGDIPEGYSVSREKKERFSLILESASTNQTSMYLCASRPLLWTVAYEQYFGPGTRLTVT.